This is a list of T cell receptor beta chains from one sample in a study of control samples from healthy donors and cancer patients. The assay was immunoSEQ multiplex PCR, and TCRdb's table has in-frame clones only and misses some. The data hold about 150,000 clones, with 93% observed a single time. Source material: blood. The receptors here all came from a man aged 18 to 30 in good health. CDR3s include the opening cysteine and the closing phenylalanine or tryptophan. D genes are given only for firm matches. Clone sizes are given selectively: once, few, many, or a class where the clone is expanded.

>NA|TRBV9|NA|TRBJ2-1
CASSVAGWSSYNEQFF
TGTGCCAGCAGCGTCGCGGGGTGGAGCTCCTACAATGAGCAGTTCTTC
>NA|TRBV5-4|NA|TRBJ1-1
CASSLSRTAEAFF
TGTGCCAGCAGCCTCTCCCGGACGGCAGAAGCTTTCTTT
>NA|TRBV18|NA|TRBJ1-1
CASSSSGPAGTEAFF
TGTGCCAGCTCATCATCGGGACCAGCTGGCACTGAAGCTTTCTTT
>NA|TRBV28|few|TRBJ2-7
CASSFDRGAWIEQYF
TGTGCCAGCAGTTTCGATCGGGGTGCGTGGATCGAGCAGTACTTC
>NA|TRBV6-2/TRBV6-3|NA|TRBJ1-1
CASSSKGVRTEAFF
TGTGCCAGCAGTTCGAAGGGCGTAAGGACTGAAGCTTTCTTT
>NA|TRBV7-9|once|TRBJ2-1
CASRGSSSYNEQFF
TGTGCCAGCAGGGGGAGTAGCTCCTACAATGAGCAGTTCTTC
>NA|TRBV9|NA|TRBJ2-3
CASNLFGNVLDTQYF
TGTGCCAGCAACCTCTTCGGAAATGTTTTGGATACGCAGTATTTT
>NA|TRBV19|NA|TRBJ1-5
CASSIVITGGPGEPQHF
TGTGCCAGTAGTATTGTTATCACGGGAGGTCCCGGGGAGCCCCAGCATTTT
>TRBD1|TRBV28|NA|TRBJ1-5
CASSSQGAPIQPQHF
TGTGCCAGCAGTTCACAGGGGGCGCCTATTCAGCCCCAGCATTTT
>NA|TRBV19|NA|TRBJ2-5
CASSIVSLQETQYF
TGTGCCAGTAGTATAGTAAGCCTCCAAGAGACCCAGTACTTC
>NA|TRBV5-6|once|TRBJ2-5
CASSSWGWETQYF
TGTGCCAGCAGCTCTTGGGGATGGGAGACCCAGTACTTC
>NA|TRBV12-3/TRBV12-4|once|TRBJ2-1
CASSLMEAQFF
TGTGCCAGCAGTTTAATGGAGGCGCAGTTCTTC
>NA|TRBV19|NA|TRBJ2-3
CASSSPWRDTDTQYF
TGTGCCAGTAGTAGCCCTTGGCGGGACACAGATACGCAGTATTTT
>NA|TRBV10-3|NA|TRBJ2-3
CAISEAGTDTQYF
TGTGCCATCAGTGAGGCAGGGACAGATACGCAGTATTTT
>TRBD2|TRBV6-6|NA|TRBJ2-1
CASSYAAGDVSEQFF
TGTGCCAGCAGTTACGCGGCGGGAGATGTAAGTGAGCAGTTCTTC
>NA|TRBV30|NA|TRBJ1-2
CAWSKTVASLYGYTF
TGTGCCTGGAGCAAAACAGTCGCCTCTCTTTATGGCTACACCTTC
>TRBD1|TRBV6-5|few|TRBJ2-7
CASSLTGVTREQYF
TGTGCCAGCAGTCTGACAGGGGTGACTCGAGAGCAGTACTTC
>NA|TRBV20-1|few|TRBJ1-5
CSARGGRAQHF
TGCAGTGCTAGAGGAGGCCGAGCCCAGCATTTT
>NA|TRBV30|NA|TRBJ1-2
CAWSADSRYGYTF
TGTGCCTGGAGCGCAGACAGCCGATATGGCTACACCTTC
>NA|TRBV18|NA|TRBJ2-1
CASSPPYPGSSYNEQFF
TGTGCCAGCTCACCCCCTTACCCGGGGAGCTCCTACAATGAGCAGTTCTTC
>TRBD1|TRBV7-2|NA|TRBJ1-1
CASSFPSGTGDYNTEAFF
TGTGCCAGCAGCTTCCCCTCGGGGACAGGGGATTACAACACTGAAGCTTTCTTT
>TRBD2|TRBV6-5|NA|TRBJ2-7
CASRAIGGRSYEQYF
TGTGCCAGCAGGGCCATAGGCGGGAGGAGCTACGAGCAGTACTTC
>NA|TRBV6-2/TRBV6-3|NA|TRBJ2-7
CASSYLTASNYEQYF
TGTGCCAGCAGTTACTTGACAGCTTCAAACTACGAGCAGTACTTC
>NA|TRBV5-8|NA|TRBJ2-5
CASSLEPPLPRAAQYF
TGTGCCAGCAGCTTGGAGCCGCCCCTACCAAGAGCGGCCCAGTACTTC
>NA|TRBV4-3|NA|TRBJ2-7
CASSRWQGSYEQYF
TGCGCCAGCAGCCGATGGCAGGGCTCCTACGAGCAGTACTTC
>NA|TRBV9|NA|TRBJ2-4
CASSVGGGYGAKNIQYF
TGTGCCAGCAGCGTAGGAGGAGGTTACGGGGCCAAAAACATTCAGTACTTC
>NA|TRBV3-1/TRBV3-2|NA|TRBJ1-4
CASSQLGEGLREKLFF
TGTGCCAGCAGCCAGTTAGGAGAGGGGTTGCGAGAAAAACTGTTTTTT
>TRBD1|TRBV30|NA|TRBJ2-1
CACPRTGGPHNEQFF
TGTGCCTGTCCCCGGACAGGGGGCCCACACAATGAGCAGTTCTTC
>NA|TRBV18|NA|TRBJ1-6
CASSPGDSPLHF
TGTGCCAGCTCACCAGGAGACTCACCCCTCCACTTT
>TRBD2|TRBV6-5|NA|TRBJ2-1
CASSYSGGRASDEQFF
TGTGCCAGCAGTTACTCAGGCGGGAGGGCCTCGGATGAGCAGTTCTTC
>TRBD1|TRBV30|NA|TRBJ1-5
CAWSGDSHNQPQHF
TGTGCCTGGAGCGGGGACAGTCACAATCAGCCCCAGCATTTT